Each of the 14 T cell receptor beta chains below was sequenced from the same sample in a study of PD-1 blockade in classical Hodgkin lymphoma. After autologous stem cell transplantation all patients relapsed, and prior brentuximab vedotin exposure differed between cohorts. The method was immunoSEQ multiplex PCR; TCRdb's version includes in-frame clones alone and lacks a portion of them. The sample consists of just under 45,000 clones, roughly 72% of them appearing once. Specimen: peripheral blood mononuclear cells (PBMCs), collected before the second cycle of nivolumab. The receptor source for this set is a human donor with classical Hodgkin lymphoma.

The sample holds a few counts of this clone. This chain connects TRBV28 to TRBJ1-2; D is perhaps TRBD1 (5 bases). This CDR3 comprises 13 residues. Germline CDR1 is MDHEN and CDR2 is SYDVKM. Trimming left V 2 bases short and J 7 bases short, with 11 bases between. This CDR3 is CASSLGRDRGYTF. CDR3 bases: TGTGCCAGCAGTTTAGGCAGGGACCGTGGCTACACCTTC.

The rearrangement uses TRBV28 and TRBJ1-3; maybe TRBD1 (6 bases). V shed 5 bases and J shed 4 bases, with 12 bases lying between them. This CDR3 has 14 amino acids. Per the germline V gene, CDR1 is MDHEN and CDR2 is SYDVKM. CDR3 sequence (DNA): TGTGCCAGCAGTCCTACAGGGTCCGGAAACACCATATATTTT. It codes for CASSPTGSGNTIYF.

V and J are TRBV5-4 and TRBJ2-5; no reliable D call. The germline CDR1 and CDR2 sequences are SGHNT and YYREEE (reference sequence). V was clipped by 1 base and J by 5 bases, with 18 bases between them. The CDR3 is 16 amino acids. The CDR3 sequence is CASSLTASRREETQYF. CDR3 sequence (DNA): TGTGCCAGCAGCTTGACTGCGTCGAGGAGAGAGGAGACCCAGTACTTC.

In its sample, this clone was seen a few times. The chain couples TRBV30 to TRBJ1-4; D gene uncertain. The CDR3 consists of 13 residues. V lost 2 bases, J lost 8 bases, and 12 bases lay in between. Per germline, CDR1 GTSNPN and CDR2 SVGIG (reference sequence). The CDR3 coding sequence is TGTGCCTGGAGTCGGAGGGAGTTGGAAAAACTGTTTTTT. It codes for CAWSRRELEKLFF.

This chain uses TRBV7-6 with TRBJ1-3; a weak D match, TRBD1 (6 bases). This CDR3 is built from 16 residues. The germline V and J ends were trimmed by 1 base and 0 bases, with 10 bases remaining between them. Germline lookup yields CDR1 SGHVS and CDR2 FNYEAQ. CDR3 in DNA: TGTGCCAGCAGCTTAGGCCAGGGGAACTCTGGAAACACCATATATTTT. It encodes CASSLGQGNSGNTIYF.

This clone has a single count. CDR3 residues: CASRVRDSNYGYTF. The CDR3 nucleotides read TGTGCCAGCAGGGTCCGGGACAGTAACTATGGCTACACCTTC. The chain combines TRBV28 with TRBJ1-2; 7 positions match TRBD1. V gave up 6 bases and J gave up 1 base; unmatched junction bases: 5. The CDR3 is 14 residues long. Looked up from germline, CDR1 is MDHEN and CDR2 is SYDVKM.

This sequence joins TRBV15 and TRBJ1-1; the match to TRBD1 covers 7 bases. CDR1 is LNHNV, CDR2 YYDKDF, per germline (reference sequence). Trimming removed 4 bases from V and 4 bases from J; junction bases left unmatched: 3. This CDR3 has 13 amino acids. The CDR3 DNA reads TGTGCCACCAGCATGGACAGGCCCACTGAAGCTTTCTTT. As protein: CATSMDRPTEAFF. The full variable domain, its missing parts supplied by reference TRBV15 and TRBJ1-1, is DAMVIQNPRYQVTQFGKPVTLSCSQTLNHNVMYWYQQKSSQAPKLLFHYYDKDFNNEADTPDNFQSRRPNTSFCFLDIRSPGLGDTAMYLCATSMDRPTEAFFGQGTRLTVV.

This clone was recorded only once. This chain connects TRBV19 to TRBJ1-2; 9 bases match TRBD1. There are 17 residues in the CDR3. In germline, CDR1 is LNHDA, CDR2 SQIVND (reference sequence). J lost 5 bases, V lost 3 bases, and 13 bases had no gene match. The CDR3 DNA follows: TGTGCCAGTAGTATGAAAGCTCCGGGACAGGGTGTATATGGCTACACCTTC. Translating gives CASSMKAPGQGVYGYTF.

V gene TRBV19 combines with J gene TRBJ1-1; D is unclear. The CDR3 is made up of 14 amino acids. Germline CDR1 is LNHDA and CDR2 is SQIVND (reference sequence). Trimming took off 5 bases at V and 1 base at J, with 11 bases between the two ends. The DNA for the CDR3 is TGTGCCAGTAGTCGGAACGGTGGGAACACTGAAGCTTTCTTT. Its translation: CASSRNGGNTEAFF.

The CDR3 reads CASSQGVSSGNTIYF. DNA of the CDR3: TGCGCCAGCAGCCAAGGCGTGAGCTCTGGAAACACCATATATTTT. V is TRBV4-3 and J is TRBJ1-3; D unresolved. CDR1 and CDR2 (germline): LGHNA, YSLEER. The V end was cut by 1 base, the J end by 0 bases, with 7 bases between. The CDR3 is made up of 15 amino acids.

V usage is TRBV7-3 and J usage is TRBJ2-7; the D is unclear. The CDR3 length is 13 residues. V was trimmed by 0 bases and J by 0 bases, leaving 3 bases between them. Germline CDR1 SGHTA, CDR2 FQGTGA. DNA of the CDR3: TGTGCCAGCAGCTTAACAAGCTCCTACGAGCAGTACTTC. Translating gives CASSLTSSYEQYF.

The rearrangement uses TRBV9 and TRBJ2-1, with D unclear. Trimming cost V 0 bases and J 7 bases, with 11 bases left between them. This CDR3 has 14 residues. Germline assignment: CDR1 SGDLS and CDR2 YYNGEE. The chain's CDR3 is CASSVGSTPNEQFF. CDR3 DNA sequence: TGTGCCAGCAGCGTAGGCTCAACCCCAAATGAGCAGTTCTTC.

This rearrangement joins TRBV27 to TRBJ2-7, with 11 bases identical to TRBD1. This CDR3 is 15 amino acids long. Per the germline V gene, CDR1 is MNHEY and CDR2 is SMNVEV (reference sequence). J gave up 5 bases and V 5 bases, and 8 bases lay outside the gene matches. CDR3 in DNA: TGTGCCAGCAGTCCAGGGACAGGGGGTATCGACGAGCAGTACTTC. This codes for CASSPGTGGIDEQYF.

The chain employs TRBV2 and TRBJ2-1; weak D call: TRBD2 (6 bases). This CDR3 is 15 amino acids long. V was trimmed by 9 bases and J by 0 bases, leaving 15 bases between them. Germline CDR1 reads SNHLY; CDR2 reads FYNNEI. The CDR3 sequence: CASHPGLSSYNEQFF. The CDR3 DNA follows: TGTGCCAGTCACCCGGGACTGAGCTCCTACAATGAGCAGTTCTTC.